These T cell receptor beta chains were read from a single sample in a study of T cells expressing NK-cell markers. TCRdb reprocessed the 5' RACE reads and keeps a single row for each CDR3 protein, giving no DNA. The listing contains 350,000 to 400,000 distinct CDR3 sequences. The specimen was blood T cells: a sorted CD56 or NKG2C T cell subset, CD4+ or CD8+ T cells, or bulk PBMC T cells (not recorded which). Source of these receptors: a woman aged 45-65 years in good health. Each CDR3 is given with its conserved first and last residue. Each record gives: J gene, V gene, CDR3 protein.

>TRBJ2-4|TRBV12-5
CASGTSLAKNIQYF
>TRBJ2-7|TRBV9
CASSLSGTRGSYEQYF
>TRBJ1-2|TRBV12-3/TRBV12-4
CASSSRRGSPYGYTF
>TRBJ2-1|TRBV5-1
CATTGTGDHEQFF
>TRBJ2-2|TRBV29-1
CSVSDGNTGELFF
>TRBJ2-7|TRBV29-1
CSARGGYYEQYF
>TRBJ1-6|TRBV10-3
CAISTWRISDNSPLHF
>TRBJ2-7|TRBV5-6
CASSATGLSEQYF
>TRBJ2-1|TRBV5-1
CASATATYNEQFF
>TRBJ2-7|TRBV12-3/TRBV12-4
CASSRTGAAYEQYF
>TRBJ2-7|TRBV10-3
CAISGLSARHEQYF
>TRBJ2-7|TRBV24-1
CATSDFNRDRIYEQYF
>TRBJ2-3|TRBV27
CASSPTSGRPADTQYF
>TRBJ1-4|TRBV12-3/TRBV12-4
CASRHRGEKLFF
>TRBJ2-1|TRBV6-1
CASSEWGASYEQFF
>TRBJ2-1|TRBV7-6
CASSRLTSSYNEQFF
>TRBJ2-1|TRBV30
CAWSVLIGMGDNEQFF
>TRBJ2-1|TRBV5-1
CASSFAFSGSSYNEQFF
>TRBJ2-2|TRBV30
CAWAAEGANTGELFF
>TRBJ2-1|TRBV3-1
CASSQVGTSVYNEQFF
>TRBJ1-1|TRBV27
CASSRTGGRTEAFF
>TRBJ2-3|TRBV9
CASSNRTSGRDTQYF
>TRBJ2-3|TRBV20-1
CSAALAAGGTQYF
>TRBJ2-7|TRBV7-8
CASSSLAGRYEQYF
>TRBJ2-6|TRBV21-1
CASSKEQRPDSGANVLTF
>TRBJ2-3|TRBV7-9
CASSLTSGFSTDTQYF